Listed here are 4 T cell receptor beta chains from one sample, sequenced in a study of response to subunit inactivated influenza vaccine. TCRdb processed the RT-PCR reads anew with MiXCR; each CDR3 protein has one entry. The sample shows 150,000 or so distinct CDR3 sequences, about 11% of them seen only once. Sequencing was performed on non-naive T cells sorted from PBMCs, taken roughly 46 days after vaccination. The receptors here all came from a man aged 50 or older who received an inactivated influenza vaccine.

The CDR3 loop reads CASSLVRRNSPLHF. Here the CDR3 DNA reads TGTGCCAGCAGTTTAGTACGGAGGAATTCACCCCTCCACTTT. The chain links TRBV28 to TRBJ1-6, with D hard to call. Germline V gene sequence: CDR1 MDHEN, CDR2 SYDVKM. The length of the CDR3 is 14 residues. V was clipped by 2 bases and J by 7 bases, with 9 bases between them.

This clonotype was seen a handful of times. The chain couples TRBV11-2 to TRBJ2-2; 12 bases align to TRBD2. The CDR3 has 17 residues. Germline V lookup: CDR1 SGHAT, CDR2 FQNNGV. Germline trimming cut 3 bases from V and 5 bases from J; bases unmatched to any gene: 7. The CDR3 region is CASSFPSGRVRTGELFF. The CDR3 DNA follows: TGTGCCAGCAGCTTCCCTAGCGGGAGGGTTCGGACCGGGGAGCTGTTTTTT.

The chain is built from TRBV20-1 and TRBJ2-7; weak D call: TRBD1 (6 bases). V was cut by 4 bases and J by 0 bases, with 16 bases left in between. There are 15 residues in the CDR3. CDR1 is DFQATT, CDR2 SNEGSKA, per germline (reference sequence). Here the CDR3 reads CSAKVRDKNSYEQYF. Here the CDR3 DNA reads TGCAGTGCTAAAGTAAGGGACAAAAACTCCTACGAGCAGTACTTC.

This clonotype was counted ten times or more. The genes are TRBV11-2 and TRBJ2-1, with TRBD2 matching over 7 bases. Per germline, CDR1 SGHAT and CDR2 FQNNGV. Trimming at V came to 0 bases and at J to 0 bases, leaving 8 bases not matched to a gene. This CDR3 spans 18 amino acids. The DNA for the CDR3 is TGTGCCAGCAGCTTAGAGGGGTCTAGCGGATACTCCTACAATGAGCAGTTCTTC. Its translation is CASSLEGSSGYSYNEQFF.